These 8 T cell receptor beta chains originate from one sample sequenced in a study of T cell responses to AZD1222 COVID-19 vaccine. The assay was immunoSEQ multiplex PCR, and TCRdb's table has in-frame clones only and misses some. The repertoire holds around 99,000 clones, with roughly nine tenths as singletons. The sample consisted of peripheral blood, taken 28 days after the second AZD1222 dose. All receptors derive from an adult who received the AZD1222 COVID-19 vaccine.

V usage is TRBV4-1 and J usage is TRBJ1-2, with 8 bases lining up with TRBD1. The ends lost 0 bases at V and 7 bases at J; junction bases unmatched: 7. The CDR3 is 15 residues long. Per the germline V gene, CDR1 is MGHRA and CDR2 is YSYEKL. CDR3 sequence: CASSQDRQGAVGYTF. CDR3 in DNA: TGCGCCAGCAGCCAAGATCGGCAGGGGGCTGTTGGCTACACCTTC.

This clone showed up just once. The genes are TRBV30 and TRBJ2-3; 8 bases are shared with TRBD2. Per germline, CDR1 GTSNPN and CDR2 SVGIG (reference sequence). The CDR3 loop spans 16 amino acids. With V trimmed by 2 bases and J by 3 bases, 10 bases remained unmatched. The CDR3 coding sequence is TGTGCCTGGAGTATTGGACTAGCCGTTCGAACAGATACGCAGTATTTT. It is translated as CAWSIGLAVRTDTQYF.

CDR3 region: CASSRGQGYTGELFF. The CDR3 bases are TGTGCCAGCAGCCGGGGACAGGGCTACACCGGGGAGCTGTTTTTT. The rearrangement links TRBV3-1 (or the pseudogene TRBV3-2) to TRBJ2-2; 9 positions agree with TRBD1. This CDR3 has 15 amino acids. Unmatched junction bases numbered 3, after V lost 4 bases and J lost 3 bases. CDR1 is LGHDT and CDR2 is YNNKEL in the germline V gene (reference sequence).

This chain links TRBV27 with TRBJ2-5, with 14 bases identical to TRBD2. The V gene's germline CDR1 is MNHEY and CDR2 SMNVEV (reference sequence). The CDR3 loop spans 16 amino acids. J lost 1 base, V lost 2 bases, and 0 bases had no gene match. CDR3 sequence (DNA): TGTGCCAGCAGTTTAGGGACTAGCGGGGGCCAAGAGACCCAGTACTTC. It translates to CASSLGTSGGQETQYF.

The V and J genes are TRBV5-5 and TRBJ2-5; 9 nucleotides match TRBD1. Germline assignment: CDR1 SGHKS and CDR2 YYEKEE (reference sequence). The V segment lost 0 bases and the J segment 5 bases; nucleotides outside the gene matches: 5. The CDR3 consists of 15 residues. The CDR3 is CASSLVGQGTETQYF. CDR3 in DNA: TGTGCCAGCAGCTTGGTAGGACAGGGGACGGAGACCCAGTACTTC.

The rearrangement links TRBV5-1 to TRBJ2-1; D unclear. The CDR3 sequence is 13 residues long. CDR1 and CDR2 from the germline V gene are SGHRS and YFSETQ. V dropped 2 bases and J dropped 4 bases, with 7 bases sitting between them. The CDR3 DNA follows: TGCGCCAGCAGCTTACCTGAGTACAATGAGCAGTTCTTC. Protein sequence: CASSLPEYNEQFF.

CDR3 sequence: CASSPDRGRPNEQYF. The CDR3 coding sequence is TGTGCCAGCAGCCCTGACAGGGGGCGACCCAACGAGCAGTACTTC. The chain uses TRBV7-9 and TRBJ2-7; 10 nucleotides match TRBD1. Per the germline V gene, CDR1 is SEHNR and CDR2 is FQNEAQ (reference sequence). V shed 5 bases and J 5 bases; nucleotides not matched to a gene: 9. The CDR3 has 15 residues.

The rearrangement links TRBV5-1 to TRBJ2-1, with TRBD1 matching 8 bases. V lost 4 bases and J lost 12; bases outside the gene matches: 15. The CDR3 has 15 amino acids. The germline V gene has CDR1 SGHRS and CDR2 YFSETQ. The CDR3 loop is CASSPLRDRSGRQFF. CDR3 bases: TGCGCCAGCAGCCCACTCCGGGACAGGAGTGGTCGGCAGTTCTTC.